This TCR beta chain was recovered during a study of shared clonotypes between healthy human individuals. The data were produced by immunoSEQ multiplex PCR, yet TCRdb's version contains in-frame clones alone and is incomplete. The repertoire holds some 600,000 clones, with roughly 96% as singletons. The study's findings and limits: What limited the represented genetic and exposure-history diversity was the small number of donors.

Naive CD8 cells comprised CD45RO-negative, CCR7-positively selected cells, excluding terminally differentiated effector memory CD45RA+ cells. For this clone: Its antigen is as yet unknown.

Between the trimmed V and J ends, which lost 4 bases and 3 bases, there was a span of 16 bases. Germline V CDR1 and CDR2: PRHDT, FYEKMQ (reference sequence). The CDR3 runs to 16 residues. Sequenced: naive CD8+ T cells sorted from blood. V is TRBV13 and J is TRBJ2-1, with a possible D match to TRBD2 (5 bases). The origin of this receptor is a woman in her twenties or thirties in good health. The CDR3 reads CASSYTSAPNYNEQFF. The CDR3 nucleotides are TGTGCCAGCAGCTACACTAGTGCCCCAAACTACAATGAGCAGTTCTTC.